What follows is one T cell receptor beta chain and its context. Its antigen is not known. The junction departs from the called germline gene at one end, perhaps through a read error. PCR involved 60 Vbeta and 13 Jbeta primers. The table came from immunoSEQ multiplex PCR; TCRdb's copy has only in-frame clones and leaves some out. The sample holds 55,000 to 70,000 clones, about 63% seen once. Every donor was a healthy person donating bone marrow. The sample belongs to a study of cytomegalovirus exposure and HLA in healthy donors. Findings of the study overall: Earlier findings revealed that most TCR beta V segments proved productive either about 87% or about 30% of the time. A later analysis reportedly found that, within productive TCRs, an Asian-associated ancestry cluster had fewer N-insertions than the mean observed across the roughly 630 donors. A later analysis associated 15,000 or so TCR beta sequences with HLA alleles at a 0.05 false discovery rate.

The sequenced sample consisted of PBMCs. This TCR came from a man aged 35-49 years in good health and CMV-seropositive.

Written as DNA, the CDR3 is TGTTCCAGCAGCAAAATCGGCTACGAGCAGTACTTC. Amino acids: CSSSKIGYEQYF. This chain joins TRBV7-9 and TRBJ2-7; D remains unclear. Germline V CDR1 and CDR2: SEHNR, FQNEAQ (reference sequence). The CDR3 has 12 residues.